The sequence of this T cell receptor beta chain was determined in a study of blood T cells in healthy people across ages. The CDR3 is 15 amino acids. CDR1 and CDR2 from the germline V gene are SGHTA and FQGNSA. Between the trimmed V and J ends, which lost 3 bases and 3 bases, there was a span of 13 bases. Then a second PCR, running about 7 to 11 cycles, was carried out with a sample-barcoded 5' primer and a J-beta primer mix. One entry per CDR3 protein results from TCRdb running MiXCR on the 5' RACE reads. Of about 760,000 distinct CDR3 sequences detected, roughly 25% appear once; the ten largest clones hold 8% to 10%. The sample also formed part of further work on T cells of mothers and their children.

The V call is TRBV7-2, the J call TRBJ2-3, with D possibly being TRBD2 (6 bases). Sequencing was carried out using blood. This TCR derives from a boy younger than 18 in good health. The CDR3 nucleotides read TGTGCCAGCAGCTTCTCGGGAGCAGGGACAGATACGCAGTATTTT. It yields the protein CASSFSGAGTDTQYF.